This T cell receptor (beta chain) was profiled in a study of cytomegalovirus exposure and HLA in healthy donors. As regards this clone: As yet, its antigen is unknown.

Study observations and caveats: The study labeled 164 TCR beta chains cytomegalovirus-associated. Specificity of a few CMV-associated chains for CMV antigens was verified in vitro. Most observed TCR sequences were rare, whereas some public TCRs were detected in many donors.

This table comes from immunoSEQ multiplex PCR, and its TCRdb copy is limited to in-frame clones, with some not included. The table includes 200,000 or so clones, roughly 82% detected once. Germline assignment: CDR1 SQVTM and CDR2 ANQGSEA. The CDR3 contains 14 residues. Trimming took 7 bases from V and 0 from J, leaving 13 bases between them. The sequence came from a woman in her thirties in good health and CMV-seropositive. V is TRBV29-1 and J is TRBJ2-1; perhaps TRBD2 as D (6 bases). Sequenced sample: PBMCs. This chain's CDR3 is CSGAGGTSYNEQFF. DNA of the CDR3: TGCAGCGGGGCGGGCGGGACCTCCTACAATGAGCAGTTCTTC.